This entry describes one T cell receptor beta chain. A few counts support this clone. No antigen is known for it. Base quality data are lacking; no much larger clone is found one base away. CDR1 and CDR2 (SEHNR, FQNEAQ) derive from the germline V gene (reference sequence). V drops 2 bases and J drops 0 bases, leaving 14 bases in between. The CDR3 holds 17 amino acids from the cysteine to the phenylalanine. Only the CDR3 DNA is retained, 51 bases long and in frame from the first base. In total, roughly 670 healthy bone marrow donors made up the cohort. All cohort members were sampled while nominally healthy, although unrecorded immune exposures were likely present. The donor tested CMV seronegative, placing the donor among the approximately 360 seronegative members of the cohort. A peripheral blood sample was collected from each donor, and TCR beta sequencing was performed on peripheral blood mononuclear cells. Genomic DNA extraction from the blood cell samples was performed with the Qiagen DNeasy Blood Extraction Kit.

The data were obtained in a study of cytomegalovirus exposure and HLA in healthy donors (dated by TCRdb to about 2017). About the full investigation: An earlier analysis of some 550 of the donors reported 250 to 300 Gb of sequence data and 100 million to 130 million unique TCR beta sequences from roughly 200 million T cells. Roughly 320 gigabases of sequencing data and approximately 91 million unique TCR sequences made up an early release that covered 500 to 700 HLA-typed donors. Of the roughly 400 genotyped donors, over 80% were placed in the genetic ancestry cluster associated with self-reported Caucasian donors. The study aimed to test whether cataloging public T cell receptors could reveal signatures of past pathogen exposure. The study profiled the T cell repertoires of hundreds of subjects by immunosequencing and related them to cytomegalovirus serostatus. Along with the approximately 700-subject first cohort, a separate validation cohort of around 120 different subjects was used. To predict cytomegalovirus infection status, the study combined high-throughput TCR immunosequencing, statistical association of individual TCRs with disease status, and machine learning. In a later analysis, previously published TCR beta repertoires from 500 to 750 donors were re-analyzed and high-resolution HLA genotyping was added so that TCR occurrence patterns could be studied. In the later analysis, no new phenotypic data were used to find candidate immune exposures; instead, reliance was placed on TCR beta sequences and their occurrence across donors. An earlier analysis of approximately 640 of the donors applied high-throughput TCR beta sequencing to assess whether each TCR beta V gene segment acted as functional or pseudogenic. Donor age, sex, ethnicity and CMV serostatus were compiled together with the repertoire data. Genome-wide SNP genotypes for about 65% of the roughly 670 donors were used in a later genetic analysis, which treated that subset as a discovery cohort. All discovery cohort repertoires had been generated using a single sequencing platform. Both class I and class II loci were covered by HLA typing, at four-digit resolution. Typing coverage differed by locus: A, B, C, DRB1 and DQB1 were typed in roughly 620-630 donors, DQA1 in about 500, DPA1 in around 610, and DPB1 in 472. A handful of DR-DQ haplotypes were handled as single units for association and clustering because linkage in the cohort was strong. On average, 235,054 unique TCR beta nucleotide sequences were sequenced per donor among fewer than 500 genotyped donors of the cohort, with roughly 18% of those sequences being non-productive.

The library was obtained by the immunoSEQ multiplex PCR assay. For the multiplex PCR, a mixture combining 60 forward primers for TCR Vbeta segments and 13 reverse primers for TCR Jbeta segments was used. Amplification of the CDR3 region of rearranged TCR beta genes was performed with a multiplex PCR assay on genomic DNA. Amplified TCR beta libraries were sequenced as 87-base-pair reads on the Illumina HiSeq System. The paper's data handling went like this. A later analysis tallied 80 million to 95 million unique TCR beta chains across the 666 repertoires, and approximately 11 million of those chains were shared by two or more donors. Raw reads were error-corrected and collapsed into unique sequences with a nearest-neighbor algorithm that merged closely related sequences to remove PCR and sequencing errors. V, D and J gene segments were assigned by aligning CDR3 sequences to IMGT reference sequences. Each retained sequence needed at least a six-nucleotide match to both a V gene segment and a J gene segment. A rearrangement was called productive if the CDR3 had no stop codons and remained in frame with V and J, and every other rearrangement was called non-productive. Following IMGT convention, CDR3 was defined as the stretch from the second conserved V-encoded cysteine to the conserved J-encoded phenylalanine. In an earlier analysis of around 540 of the donors, sequences lacking an unambiguous match to a single V gene segment were excluded. An earlier analysis of under 750 of the donors called V segments functional above 56.7% productive rearrangements and segregating when the between-donor standard deviation exceeded 5%. To diagnose cytomegalovirus status from the catalog of TCR beta chain sequences, a statistical classification framework was built. A later analysis assigned V and J genes by comparing TCR nucleotide sequences with IMGT/GENE-DB human TR gene sequences. In a later analysis, CDR3 sequences and most-parsimonious VDJ recombination scenarios were assigned using the TCRdist pipeline. In a later analysis, every TCR beta chain was defined by the combination of its CDR3 amino acid sequence and its V-gene family, and reads without a unique V-gene family were dropped. To address suspected cross-contamination and a sequencing artifact, a later analysis removed 550 to 750 highly shared, low-generation-probability nucleotide sequences. In a later analysis, a clonal expansion index was calculated for each public chain from normalized within-repertoire ranks of inferred template counts. Generation probabilities in a later analysis came from a VDJ recombination model fitted to out-of-frame rearrangements, and those results were checked against IGoR. In a later analysis, hypergeometric tests were used to score TCR-TCR, TCR-HLA and TCR-CMV co-occurrence, with a repertoire-size bias correction applied to TCR pairs. False discovery rates were estimated in a later analysis by permuting HLA or CMV assignments 20 times. In a later analysis, co-occurring TCRs were grouped using DBSCAN, and TCRdist sequence similarity was added for clustering within HLA-allele-positive subsets. Co-occurrence clustering excluded repertoires with fewer than 30,000 or more than 120,000 public chains, plus five with anomalous nucleotide sharing. TCRdb took over this immuneACCESS table, retaining in-frame rearrangements with V and J assigned. Such tables are incomplete; in checked studies, under half of the missing clones stem from an unresolved V gene, and the remainder is unexplained. Clone size and V and J calls were adopted from that table, with D and trimming inferred from the DNA. In this sample the table shows some 120,000 clones, 15% of which occur a single time. The ten top clones hold 1.9% of the sample.

What the work shows at the level of the full study, not this receptor alone: Most CMV-associated TCR beta chains appeared to be HLA-restricted in a later analysis, and the HLA associations seemed to be driven largely by CMV exposure. Because HLA typing was unavailable for some donors at each locus, only the typed subset was used in association tests. In vitro tests confirmed that a few of the cytomegalovirus-associated TCR beta chains recognize cytomegalovirus antigens. In a later analysis, TCR association rates were found to vary across HLA loci, with the most associated TCRs seen for DRB1 alleles and the fewest for HLA-C alleles. Immune exposure information for the cohort was limited to CMV serostatus. In an earlier analysis of a few hundred of the donors, most TCR beta V segments were observed in productive rearrangements about 87% or about 30% of the time, broadly matching IMGT annotations. The 87-base-pair reads could not distinguish some IMGT-functional V segments, including TRBV6-2 and TRBV6-3, so those segments were excluded. The study listed 150 to 200 TCR beta chains as associated with cytomegalovirus. The classifier was reported to diagnose cytomegalovirus status with high specificity and sensitivity in both the original cohort and the validation cohort. In a later genetic analysis, a missense DCLRE1C variant was associated with V-gene and J-gene trimming of TCR beta chains, and the association was replicated in an independent cohort. It was suggested by the authors that the approach could potentially be generalized to other disease states and immunological phenotypes. A cluster of highly shared sequence variants was judged likely to represent a technical artifact of the sequencing pipeline. Assigning TCR associations to individual alleles was difficult when HLA alleles, especially DR and DQ, strongly co-occurred. A further reported finding was that TCR beta sequences accurately predicted the HLA-A and HLA-B alleles for most subjects in the first cohort. This cohort had only TCR beta chains sequenced, and the lack of alpha or paired-chain data limited which features could be detected. In a later analysis, several top co-occurrence clusters were reported to appear linked to parvovirus B19, influenza, CMV and Epstein-Barr virus. Linkage disequilibrium might explain the correlated functional status among segregating V segments, but an unknown experimental factor could not be excluded. In a later genetic analysis, fewer N-insertions in productive TCRs were reported among donors in an Asian-associated ancestry cluster than the roughly 640-donor mean. Most TCR sequences were seen in very few donors, while some public TCRs were found in many individuals. Sequencing depth was assumed to be roughly uniform across donors in the presence/absence analyses, though that assumption may not hold. Compared with equally common non-associated chains, HLA-associated TCR beta chains in a later analysis were more clonally expanded and had lower generation probabilities. Because counts were too low, seventeen rarely observed V segments, including chromosome 9 orphons, were left out of the earlier analysis of some 600 of the donors. In a later analysis, 16,951 TCR beta sequences were associated with specific HLA alleles at a false discovery rate of 0.05.

This clonotype was obtained from a woman aged 18 to 35 in good health and CMV-seronegative. The chain is encoded by TRBV7-9 joined to TRBJ1-3; a tentative D match to TRBD1 spans 5 bases. Sequencing was carried out using PBMCs. The CDR3 protein sequence reads: CASSLLILGHSGNTIYF. Read as DNA, the sequence is TGTGCCAGCAGCTTACTCATATTAGGACACTCTGGAAACACCATATATTTT.